Each of the 31 T cell receptor beta chains below was sequenced from the same sample in a study of graft-versus-host responses after intestinal transplantation. Only in-frame clones appear in the TCRdb table, and some are missing; sequencing was by immunoSEQ multiplex PCR. The data contain about 89,000 clones, over 85% of them seen just once; the ten biggest clones take up less than 0.4%. These receptors are not linked to any known antigen. The sequencing here drew on unstimulated CD4+ T cells sorted from spleen or lymph node cells, taken before intestinal transplant. The receptors come from a human donor who received an intestinal transplant.

The rearrangement links TRBV5-1 to TRBJ1-2; 9 bases align to TRBD1. Germline V gene sequence: CDR1 SGHRS, CDR2 YFSETQ. V lost 1 base, J lost 4 bases, and 2 bases stayed unmatched. This CDR3 spans 14 amino acids. This CDR3 is CASSLRDRAYGYTF. For the CDR3, the DNA is TGCGCCAGCAGCTTGAGGGACAGGGCCTATGGCTACACCTTC.

The chain couples TRBV28 to TRBJ2-4, with 8 bases that match TRBD1. Per the germline V gene, CDR1 is MDHEN and CDR2 is SYDVKM. The ends lost 5 bases at V and 6 bases at J; junction bases unmatched: 6. This CDR3 is built from 14 residues. The CDR3 DNA reads TGTGCCAGCAGTGGACAGGGTTCCAGAAACATTCAGTACTTC. Translating gives CASSGQGSRNIQYF.

J is TRBJ1-5 and V is TRBV5-1, with 9 positions matching TRBD1. The germline V gene has CDR1 SGHRS and CDR2 YFSETQ. CDR3 size: 14 residues. V trimming: 3 bases; J trimming: 4 bases; junction bases outside the gene matches: 2. CDR3 region: CASSWGTGNQPQHF. CDR3 bases: TGCGCCAGCAGCTGGGGGACAGGGAATCAGCCCCAGCATTTT.

V usage is TRBV28 and J usage is TRBJ1-2, with no clear D. Germline V gene sequence: CDR1 MDHEN, CDR2 SYDVKM. Trimming pared 8 bases from V and 3 bases from J, leaving 19 bases between. This CDR3 is 15 amino acids long. CDR3 sequence reads: CASETLDGNYYGYTF. In DNA, the CDR3 is TGTGCCAGCGAAACCCTGGACGGAAATTACTATGGCTACACCTTC.

This sequence joins TRBV5-5 and TRBJ2-1; no clear D. In germline, CDR1 is SGHKS, CDR2 YYEKEE (reference sequence). Trimming pared 4 bases from V and 8 bases from J, leaving 13 bases between. This CDR3 comprises 13 residues. The CDR3, as DNA: TGTGCCAGCAGCACAGTCCCTGAGGATGAGCAGTTCTTC. Translating gives CASSTVPEDEQFF.

The J gene is TRBJ2-7, the V gene TRBV5-1; 7 bases line up with TRBD2. After removal of 6 bases from V and 7 bases from J, the junction contained 7 bases not matched to a gene. The CDR3 loop spans 12 amino acids. Germline V gives CDR1 SGHRS, CDR2 YFSETQ. CDR3 DNA sequence: TGCGCCAGCAAAGCTAGCGGCTGGGAGCAGTACTTC. Translation: CASKASGWEQYF.

DNA for the CDR3: TGTGCCAGCTCACCACTGAAGGGGCAGCCTTATAATGAAAAACTGTTTTTT. This encodes CASSPLKGQPYNEKLFF. The gene calls are TRBV18 and TRBJ1-4; D may be TRBD1 (5 bases). The CDR3 spans 17 residues. CDR1 is KGHSH and CDR2 is LQKENI in the germline V gene. V was cut by 1 base and J by 4 bases, with 16 bases left in between.

J is TRBJ1-6 and V is TRBV28; no definite D call. Trimming took 3 bases from V and 0 from J, leaving 3 bases between them. The CDR3 is made up of 14 amino acids. The germline gives CDR1 MDHEN, CDR2 SYDVKM. CDR3 loop: CASSFSSYNSPLHF. In DNA, the CDR3 is TGTGCCAGCAGTTTCAGCTCCTATAATTCACCCCTCCACTTT.

The chain joins TRBV5-5 to TRBJ2-1; D may be TRBD1 (5 bases). Germline CDR1 reads SGHKS; CDR2 reads YYEKEE (reference sequence). The CDR3 is made up of 15 amino acids. V lost 2 bases to trimming and J lost 7 bases, with 16 bases between them. In DNA, the CDR3 is TGTGCCAGCAGCTTCTTGGACACGGTTAGGAATGAGCAGTTCTTC. This translates into CASSFLDTVRNEQFF. The variable domain in full, completed from reference TRBV5-5 and TRBJ2-1, reads DAGVTQSPTHLIKTRGQQVTLRCSPISGHKSVSWYQQVLGQGPQFIFQYYEKEERGRGNFPDRFSARQFPNYSSELNVNALLLGDSALYLCASSFLDTVRNEQFFGPGTRLTVL.

The chain couples TRBV29-1 to TRBJ2-7, with D tentatively TRBD2 (5 bases). The ends were cut back, 5 bases at V and 3 bases at J, with 14 bases in the middle. This CDR3 spans 13 amino acids. Germline CDR1 SQVTM, CDR2 ANQGSEA. CDR3 sequence: CSVRAEGRYEQYF. The DNA of the CDR3 is TGCAGCGTTAGAGCGGAAGGCCGCTACGAGCAGTACTTC.

This clone was counted once. The chain carries TRBV20-1 and TRBJ2-1; D not resolved. This CDR3 contains 11 residues. The germline CDR1 and CDR2 sequences are DFQATT and SNEGSKA (reference sequence). Trimming cost V 1 base and J 5 bases, with 3 bases left between them. This CDR3 is CSARADNEQFF. DNA of the CDR3: TGCAGTGCTAGAGCCGACAATGAGCAGTTCTTC.

Regarding this clone: The junction departs from germline at one end; a sequencing error may be responsible. The chain employs TRBV2 and TRBJ2-7; no clear D. The CDR3 runs 12 residues. Germline loops: CDR1 SNHLY, CDR2 FYNNEI. CDR3: CASSESRSGLDF. DNA of the CDR3: TGTGCCAGCAGTGAAAGCCGGTCAGGCCTGGACTTC. Looking up the rest from reference TRBV2 and TRBJ2-7 gives the full variable domain: EPEVTQTPSHQVTQMGQEVILRCVPISNHLYFYWYRQILGQKVEFLVSFYNNEISEKSEIFDDQFSVERPDGSNFTLKIRSTKLEDSAMYFCASSESRSGLDFGPGTRLTVT.

The chain couples TRBV7-9 to TRBJ1-2, with 7 bases identical to TRBD1. With V trimmed by 1 base and J by 8 bases, 4 bases remained unmatched. Germline CDR1 and CDR2: SEHNR and FQNEAQ (reference sequence). The CDR3 totals 13 residues. The DNA of the CDR3 is TGTGCCAGCAGCTTAGTTGAAGGGGGCGGCTACACCTTC. Translating gives CASSLVEGGGYTF.

The genes are TRBV4-1 and TRBJ1-2; 9 nucleotides align to TRBD1. CDR3 length: 15 amino acids. Germline V gene lookup returns CDR1 MGHRA and CDR2 YSYEKL. V dropped 1 base and J dropped 6; count of bases not matched to a gene: 6. The CDR3 protein is CASSQGSTGGDGYTF. CDR3 DNA sequence: TGCGCCAGCAGCCAAGGGTCGACAGGGGGAGATGGCTACACCTTC.

The chain uses TRBV6-1 and TRBJ1-5, with 7 bases fitting TRBD1. Germline V gene data show CDR1 as MNHNS and CDR2 as SASEGT. V shed 3 bases and J 0 bases; nucleotides not matched to a gene: 11. The CDR3 contains 18 residues. CDR3 DNA sequence: TGTGCCAGCAGTGAGGGAAGGACAGGCGGCTATAGCAATCAGCCCCAGCATTTT. Protein product: CASSEGRTGGYSNQPQHF.

V is TRBV19 and J is TRBJ2-1, with 7 bases fitting TRBD2. V lost 10 bases, J lost 0 bases, and 9 bases stayed unmatched. The germline CDR1 and CDR2 sequences are LNHDA and SQIVND (reference sequence). This CDR3 comprises 15 residues. This chain's CDR3 is CATTLAASSYNEQFF. The CDR3, as DNA: TGTGCCACCACCCTAGCGGCGAGCTCCTACAATGAGCAGTTCTTC.

This clone occurred a few times. The rearrangement joins TRBV20-1 to TRBJ2-3; TRBD2 might be the D (6 bases). This CDR3 comprises 11 residues. With 5 bases removed from V and 7 bases from J, the gap between germline ends came to 10 bases. Germline CDR1 and CDR2: DFQATT and SNEGSKA (reference sequence). CDR3 coding DNA: TGCAGTGCTGGGCTAGCGTATACGCAGTATTTT. Residues: CSAGLAYTQYF.

The rearrangement joins TRBV11-2 to TRBJ1-1; D gene unclear. The CDR3 is made up of 14 amino acids. Germline lookup yields CDR1 SGHAT and CDR2 FQNNGV. Trimming cost V 3 bases and J 1 base, with 9 bases left between them. CDR3 amino acids: CASSFVQTNTEAFF. CDR3 coding DNA: TGTGCCAGCAGCTTTGTGCAGACGAACACTGAAGCTTTCTTT. The complete variable domain, with remaining parts taken from reference TRBV11-2 and TRBJ1-1, reads EAGVAQSPRYKIIEKRQSVAFWCNPISGHATLYWYQQILGQGPKLLIQFQNNGVVDDSQLPKDRFSAERLKGVDSTLKIQPAKLEDSAVYLCASSFVQTNTEAFFGQGTRLTVV.

This chain uses TRBV5-1 with TRBJ2-6, with 10 bases fitting TRBD1. Germline CDR1 is SGHRS and CDR2 is YFSETQ. The CDR3 runs to 17 residues. J lost 2 bases, V lost 0 bases, and 2 bases had no gene match. CDR3 DNA: TGCGCCAGCAGCTTGGGACAGGGGGCGACTGGGGCCAACGTCCTGACTTTC. It specifies CASSLGQGATGANVLTF.

This chain connects TRBV21-1 to TRBJ2-2; the table assigns TRBD2, which was not confirmed against the DNA. TRBV21-1 is listed as a pseudogene. This CDR3 region has 20 residues. As DNA, the CDR3 is TGTGCCAGCAGCAAAGGTTGGCGGACTAGCGGGAGGGGGCACACCGGGGAGCTGTTTTTT. Its translation is CASSKGWRTSGRGHTGELFF.

The gene calls are TRBV14 and TRBJ1-6; maybe TRBD1 (5 bases). V was pared by 3 bases and J by 6 bases, with 12 bases between. This CDR3 has 15 residues. The germline V gene encodes CDR1 SGHDN and CDR2 FVKESK. CDR3 loop: CASSHQGFANSPLHF. In nucleotides, the CDR3 is TGTGCCAGCAGCCATCAGGGCTTCGCTAATTCACCCCTCCACTTT.

J is TRBJ2-3 and V is TRBV5-1, with TRBD2 matching 9 bases. CDR3 length: 14 residues. V lost 6 bases, J lost 3 bases, and 5 bases stayed unmatched. CDR1 and CDR2 from the germline V gene are SGHRS and YFSETQ. CDR3 sequence (DNA): TGCGCCAGCAACAGACTAGCGGTTACAGATACGCAGTATTTT. It is translated as CASNRLAVTDTQYF. The full variable domain, its missing parts supplied by reference TRBV5-1 and TRBJ2-3, is KAGVTQTPRYLIKTRGQQVTLSCSPISGHRSVSWYQQTPGQGLQFLFEYFSETQRNKGNFPGRFSGRQFSNSRSEMNVSTLELGDSALYLCASNRLAVTDTQYFGPGTRLTVL.

V usage is TRBV11-3 and J usage is TRBJ2-3, with no clear D. V shed 0 bases and J shed 4 bases, with 11 bases lying between them. This CDR3 region has 15 residues. Germline V lookup: CDR1 SGHNT, CDR2 YENEEA. CDR3 sequence reads: CASSLDGQDSDTQYF. The CDR3, as DNA: TGTGCCAGCAGCTTAGATGGGCAGGATTCAGATACGCAGTATTTT.

DNA for the CDR3: TGTGCCAGCAGCTTAGTGGGACAGGGGGCTAAAAACGAGCAGTACTTC. Amino acids: CASSLVGQGAKNEQYF. This chain uses TRBV7-9 with TRBJ2-7, with 12 bases that match TRBD1. Germline V gene sequence: CDR1 SEHNR, CDR2 FQNEAQ (reference sequence). Germline trimming cut 1 base from V and 5 bases from J; bases unmatched to any gene: 6. There are 16 residues in the CDR3.

The gene calls are TRBV6-4 and TRBJ2-7; TRBD1 matches 9 bases. This CDR3 has 13 amino acids. J gave up 6 bases and V 4 bases, and 4 bases lay outside the gene matches. Germline assignment: CDR1 MRHNA and CDR2 SNTAGT. CDR3 amino acids: CASSAGQGFEQYF. DNA for the CDR3: TGTGCCAGCAGTGCCGGACAGGGGTTCGAGCAGTACTTC.

The table lists this clone with a count of one. The chain's CDR3 is CASSVWEGTEAFF. The CDR3 DNA reads as TGTGCCAGCAGCGTTTGGGAGGGCACTGAAGCTTTCTTT. V and J are TRBV9 and TRBJ1-1; D is unresolved. Per the germline V gene, CDR1 is SGDLS and CDR2 is YYNGEE. Trimming left V 2 bases short and J 4 bases short, with 9 bases between. CDR3 length equals 13 residues.

CDR3 protein: CASSQVVVKETQYF. The CDR3 DNA reads as TGCGCCAGCAGCCAAGTGGTAGTTAAGGAGACCCAGTACTTC. This chain joins TRBV4-1 and TRBJ2-5; D not resolved. CDR1 and CDR2 (germline): MGHRA, YSYEKL. This CDR3 spans 14 amino acids. V lost 1 base, J lost 5 bases, and 11 bases lay in between.

This clone came up once. This chain joins TRBV6-6 and TRBJ1-5; 9 nucleotides agree with TRBD1. This CDR3 spans 14 amino acids. Germline-derived CDR1 and CDR2 are MNHNY and SVGAGI (reference sequence). J was trimmed by 6 bases and V by 5 bases; bases with no gene match: 5. This CDR3 is CASSTGQGPQPQHF. In nucleotides, the CDR3 is TGTGCCAGCAGTACCGGACAGGGGCCTCAGCCCCAGCATTTT.

The chain links TRBV9 to TRBJ1-6; TRBD1 agrees at 7 bases. The J segment lost 8 bases and the V segment lost 0 bases, leaving 5 bases of the junction unmatched. Germline V gene data show CDR1 as SGDLS and CDR2 as YYNGEE. The CDR3 sequence is 15 residues long. CDR3 sequence (DNA): TGTGCCAGCAGCGTAGGGGGCAGGGGGGATTCACCCCTCCACTTT. Protein: CASSVGGRGDSPLHF.

V gene TRBV11-2 combines with J gene TRBJ1-4; no clear D gene. The V and J ends lost 0 bases and 2 bases respectively, with 7 bases between them. CDR1 SGHAT and CDR2 FQNNGV come from the germline V gene. CDR3 length equals 15 residues. The CDR3 loop is CASSLEGWTNEKLFF. The DNA for the CDR3 is TGTGCCAGCAGCTTAGAGGGGTGGACTAATGAAAAACTGTTTTTT.

This clone was recorded a few times. J is TRBJ1-2 and V is TRBV18, with 9 positions matching TRBD1. The V gene end was trimmed by 5 bases and the J gene end by 7 bases; junction bases not matched to a gene: 5. CDR1 KGHSH and CDR2 LQKENI come from the germline V gene. The CDR3 sequence is 13 residues long. Here the CDR3 DNA reads TGTGCCAGCTCAGAAGGGACAGGGTCTGGCTACACCTTC. This translates into CASSEGTGSGYTF.